This TCR beta chain was identified during a study of tumor-infiltrating lymphocytes in primary liver carcinoma. About the study: Surgeons resected the patients' primary liver carcinomas.

Comment on this clonotype: Antigen unknown. Compared with germline, one end of the junction differs, possibly owing to a read error.

Study-wide results and limits: Tumor region pairs shared more overlap than did tumor-adjacent and tumor-blood pairs. Unsorted bulk sampling ruled out any CD4+ versus CD8+ repertoire comparison.

The researchers produced TCR beta cDNA from around 500 ng total RNA with a constant-region primer. Sequencing libraries for TCR beta derived from three nested multiplex PCR rounds that used slightly modified ARM-PCR. It was with TRBV1-TRBV30 forward primers and a C-beta reverse primer that the first two PCR rounds were run, at roughly 9 cycles each. MiXCR was run by TCRdb on the multiplex PCR reads, yielding one entry per CDR3 protein. The table records hundreds of thousands of distinct CDR3 sequences, around 50% of them present only once. Germline assignment: CDR1 KGHDR and CDR2 SFDVKD. The CDR3 runs to 16 residues. Germline DNA was extracted too, while blood RNA derived from unsorted whole blood. Patients showed chronic HBV infection and an absence of prior treatment.

The specimen was peripheral blood. The clonotype comes from a woman between 25 and 40 years old with primary liver carcinoma and hepatitis B virus infection. This chain uses TRBV24-1 with TRBJ2-1; 7 bases are a match to TRBD1. CDR3 nucleotide sequence: TGTGCCACCAGTGATCTAGGGACAGTAGGAGGTGCAGAGCAGTTCTTT. It codes for CATSDLGTVGGAEQFF.